This TCR beta chain appears in the sequencing data of a study of cytomegalovirus exposure and HLA in healthy donors. Of note for this clone: The antigen is unknown.

A multiplex PCR was run with 60 Vbeta primers and 13 Jbeta primers. The method was immunoSEQ multiplex PCR; TCRdb's version includes in-frame clones alone and lacks a portion of them. The table has 110,000 to 150,000 clones, approximately 80% seen once; the top ten hold over 2.5%. Points from the study as a whole: Earlier findings revealed that most TCR beta V segments proved productive either about 87% or about 30% of the time.

Germline trimming cut 5 bases from V and 3 bases from J; bases unmatched to any gene: 7. Germline V gene data show CDR1 as SEHNR and CDR2 as FQNEAQ (reference sequence). The CDR3 loop spans 14 amino acids. The chain couples TRBV7-9 to TRBJ2-7, with 7 bases aligning to TRBD1. Sequencing was carried out using PBMCs. This clonotype was sampled from a female donor in good health and CMV-seronegative. The CDR3 coding sequence is TGTGCCAGCAGCCGTGGGACAGCCCTCTACGAGCAGTACTTC. Translation gives CASSRGTALYEQYF.